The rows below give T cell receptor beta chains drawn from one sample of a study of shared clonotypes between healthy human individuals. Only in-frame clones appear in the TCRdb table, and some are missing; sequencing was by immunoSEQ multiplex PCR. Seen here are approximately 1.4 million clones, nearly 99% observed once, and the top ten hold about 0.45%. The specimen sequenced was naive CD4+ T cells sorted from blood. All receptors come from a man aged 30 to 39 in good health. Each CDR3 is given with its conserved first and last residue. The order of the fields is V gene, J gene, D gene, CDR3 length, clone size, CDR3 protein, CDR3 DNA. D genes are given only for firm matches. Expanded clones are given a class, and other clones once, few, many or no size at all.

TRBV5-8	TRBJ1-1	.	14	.	CASSFFLGKTEAFF	TGTGCCAGCAGCTTTTTTCTGGGTAAGACTGAAGCTTTCTTT
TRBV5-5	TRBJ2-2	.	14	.	CASSLQLNTGELFF	TGTGCCAGCAGCTTGCAGTTGAACACCGGGGAGCTGTTTTTT
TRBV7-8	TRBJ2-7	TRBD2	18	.	CASSPTPTIPAGSYEQYF	TGTGCCAGCAGCCCAACACCCACTATCCCAGCGGGGTCCTACGAGCAGTACTTC
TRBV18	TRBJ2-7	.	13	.	CASSPLPSYEQYF	TGTGCCAGCTCACCCCTCCCCTCCTACGAGCAGTACTTC
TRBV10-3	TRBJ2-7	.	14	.	CAISGGIVSYEQYF	TGTGCCATCAGTGGAGGGATTGTATCCTACGAGCAGTACTTC
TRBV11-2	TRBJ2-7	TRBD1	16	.	CASSLVGTGATYEQYF	TGTGCCAGCAGCTTAGTGGGGACAGGGGCTACCTACGAGCAGTACTTC
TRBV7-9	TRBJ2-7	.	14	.	CASSLRGQNYEQYF	TGTGCCAGCAGCTTAAGAGGACAGAACTACGAGCAGTACTTC
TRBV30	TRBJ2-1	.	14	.	CAWSVKGPYNEQFF	TGTGCCTGGAGTGTGAAGGGACCCTACAATGAGCAGTTCTTC
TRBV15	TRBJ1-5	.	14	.	CATLTSNSNQPQHF	TGTGCCACCCTCACATCGAATAGCAATCAGCCCCAGCATTTT
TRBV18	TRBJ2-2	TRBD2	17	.	CASSSTSGSANTGELFF	TGTGCCAGCTCATCTACTAGCGGGAGCGCGAACACCGGGGAGCTGTTTTTT
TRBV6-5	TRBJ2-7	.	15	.	CASSYRPDFSYEQYF	TGTGCCAGCAGTTACCGACCGGACTTCTCCTACGAGCAGTACTTC
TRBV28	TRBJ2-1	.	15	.	CASSLGRVTYNEQFF	TGTGCCAGCAGTTTAGGCAGGGTCACCTACAATGAGCAGTTCTTC
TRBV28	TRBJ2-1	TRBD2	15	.	CASNSGRANYNEQFF	TGTGCCAGCAATAGCGGGAGGGCTAACTACAATGAGCAGTTCTTC
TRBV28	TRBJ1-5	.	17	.	CASSLFGGVGDGQPQHF	TGTGCCAGCAGTTTATTCGGGGGCGTTGGGGATGGCCAGCCCCAGCATTTT
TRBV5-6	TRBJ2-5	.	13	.	CASSPDRQETQYF	TGTGCCAGCAGCCCCGACAGGCAAGAGACCCAGTACTTC
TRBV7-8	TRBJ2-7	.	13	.	CASSLTAVYEQYF	TGTGCCAGCAGCTTGACAGCTGTCTACGAGCAGTACTTC
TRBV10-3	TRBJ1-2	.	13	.	CAISEQANYGYTF	TGTGCCATCAGTGAGCAGGCCAACTATGGCTACACCTTC
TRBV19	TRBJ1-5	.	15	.	CASSNTGPPGQPQHF	TGTGCCAGTAGTAATACAGGGCCACCGGGTCAGCCCCAGCATTTT
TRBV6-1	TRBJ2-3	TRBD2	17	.	CASSDRSGRAGTDTQYF	TGTGCCAGCAGTGATCGTAGCGGGAGGGCCGGCACAGATACGCAGTATTTT
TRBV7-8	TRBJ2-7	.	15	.	CASSLSETKSYEQYF	TGTGCCAGCAGCTTATCTGAGACTAAATCCTACGAGCAGTACTTC
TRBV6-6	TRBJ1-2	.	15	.	CASRGAAEANYGYTF	TGTGCCAGCAGAGGGGCAGCCGAGGCTAACTATGGCTACACCTTC
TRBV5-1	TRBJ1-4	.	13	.	CASSLMAGEKLFF	TGCGCCAGCAGCCTGATGGCCGGTGAAAAACTGTTTTTT
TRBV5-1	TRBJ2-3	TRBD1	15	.	CASSSGTEGTDTQYF	TGCGCCAGCAGCTCCGGGACAGAAGGCACAGATACGCAGTATTTT
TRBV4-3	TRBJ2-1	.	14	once	CASSQGLANNEQFF	TGCGCCAGCAGCCAAGGGCTAGCGAACAATGAGCAGTTCTTC
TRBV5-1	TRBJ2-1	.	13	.	CASSLNEGNEQFF	TGCGCCAGCAGCTTGAATGAGGGCAATGAGCAGTTCTTC
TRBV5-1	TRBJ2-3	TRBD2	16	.	CASSFDPAGVTDTQYF	TGCGCCAGCAGCTTCGACCCAGCGGGAGTTACAGATACGCAGTATTTT
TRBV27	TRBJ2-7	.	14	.	CASSFGMASYEQYF	TGTGCCAGCAGTTTTGGTATGGCCTCCTACGAGCAGTACTTC
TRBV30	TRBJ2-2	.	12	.	CAWRGGPGELFF	TGTGCCTGGAGGGGGGGTCCCGGGGAGCTGTTTTTT
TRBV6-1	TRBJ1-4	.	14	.	CASSAVPANEKLFF	TGTGCCAGCAGTGCGGTGCCCGCTAATGAAAAACTGTTTTTT
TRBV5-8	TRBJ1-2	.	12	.	CASSHRTNGYTF	TGTGCCAGCAGCCACAGGACAAACGGCTACACCTTC
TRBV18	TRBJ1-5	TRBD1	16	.	CASSPKGQGGNQPQHF	TGTGCCAGCTCACCAAAAGGACAGGGAGGCAATCAGCCCCAGCATTTT
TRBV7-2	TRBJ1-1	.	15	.	CASSPGTTLDTEAFF	TGTGCCAGCAGCCCCGGGACTACTTTAGATACTGAAGCTTTCTTT
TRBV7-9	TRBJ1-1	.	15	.	CAIHGTPKGKAEAFF	TGTGCCATCCACGGGACACCGAAGGGGAAGGCTGAAGCTTTCTTT
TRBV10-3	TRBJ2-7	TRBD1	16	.	CAISESKTGGHYEQYF	TGTGCCATCAGTGAGTCAAAGACAGGGGGGCACTACGAGCAGTACTTC
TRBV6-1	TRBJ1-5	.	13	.	CASSETGHQPQHF	TGTGCCAGCAGTGAGACAGGCCATCAGCCCCAGCATTTT
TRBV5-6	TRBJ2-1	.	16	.	CASSLMPGATYNEQFF	TGTGCCAGCAGCTTGATGCCGGGAGCAACTTACAATGAGCAGTTCTTC
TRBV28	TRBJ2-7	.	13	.	CASSSGGSYEQYF	TGTGCCAGCAGTTCCGGGGGTTCCTACGAGCAGTACTTC
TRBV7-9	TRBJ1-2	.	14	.	CASSLGPPNYGYTF	TGTGCCAGCAGCTTAGGTCCACCCAACTATGGCTACACCTTC
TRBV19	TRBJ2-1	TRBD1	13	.	CASSQDRDNEQFF	TGTGCCAGTAGTCAGGACAGGGACAATGAGCAGTTCTTC
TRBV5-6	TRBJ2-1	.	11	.	CASSGTREQFF	TGTGCCAGCAGCGGAACCAGGGAGCAGTTCTTC
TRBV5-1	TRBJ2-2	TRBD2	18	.	CASSEGTSGRAFTGELFF	TGCGCCAGCAGCGAAGGGACTAGCGGGAGGGCCTTCACCGGGGAGCTGTTTTTT
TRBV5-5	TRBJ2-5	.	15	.	CASSFVRGGQETQYF	TGTGCCAGCAGCTTCGTGAGGGGGGGCCAAGAGACCCAGTACTTC
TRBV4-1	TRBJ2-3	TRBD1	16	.	CASSQVNRGNTDTQYF	TGCGCCAGCAGCCAAGTCAACAGGGGGAACACAGATACGCAGTATTTT
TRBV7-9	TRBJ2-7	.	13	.	CASSKGVAYEQYF	TGTGCCAGCAGCAAAGGGGTGGCCTACGAGCAGTACTTC
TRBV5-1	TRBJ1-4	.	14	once	CASSLRPGAEKLFF	TGCGCCAGCAGCTTGAGGCCAGGAGCAGAAAAACTGTTTTTT
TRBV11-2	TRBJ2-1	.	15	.	CASSPGPIKYNEQFF	TGTGCCAGCAGCCCGGGACCAATTAAGTACAATGAGCAGTTCTTC
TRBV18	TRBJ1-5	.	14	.	CASSRGSNNQPQHF	TGTGCCAGCTCCCGGGGCTCCAACAATCAGCCCCAGCATTTT
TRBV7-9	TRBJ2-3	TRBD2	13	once	CAPGTSGTDTQYF	TGTGCCCCGGGGACTAGCGGCACAGATACGCAGTATTTT
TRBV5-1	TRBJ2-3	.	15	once	CASSLDTPGTDTQYF	TGCGCCAGCAGCTTGGATACGCCAGGCACAGATACGCAGTATTTT
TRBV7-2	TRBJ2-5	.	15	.	CASSLQWGSTETQYF	TGTGCCAGCAGCTTACAGTGGGGCTCTACGGAGACCCAGTACTTC
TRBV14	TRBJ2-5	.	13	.	CASSQESRETQYF	TGTGCCAGCAGCCAAGAATCGCGAGAGACCCAGTACTTC
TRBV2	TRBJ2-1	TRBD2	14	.	CASSRLAGGNEQFF	TGTGCCAGCTCAAGACTAGCGGGAGGCAATGAGCAGTTCTTC
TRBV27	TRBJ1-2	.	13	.	CASSLRDSGGYTF	TGTGCCAGCAGTTTAAGAGACAGTGGGGGCTACACCTTC
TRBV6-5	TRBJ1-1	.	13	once	CASRRTGNTEAFF	TGTGCCAGCAGGCGAACAGGGAACACTGAAGCTTTCTTT
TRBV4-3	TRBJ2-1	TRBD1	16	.	CASSQDARGIFNEQFF	TGCGCCAGCAGCCAAGATGCCAGGGGGATTTTCAATGAGCAGTTCTTC